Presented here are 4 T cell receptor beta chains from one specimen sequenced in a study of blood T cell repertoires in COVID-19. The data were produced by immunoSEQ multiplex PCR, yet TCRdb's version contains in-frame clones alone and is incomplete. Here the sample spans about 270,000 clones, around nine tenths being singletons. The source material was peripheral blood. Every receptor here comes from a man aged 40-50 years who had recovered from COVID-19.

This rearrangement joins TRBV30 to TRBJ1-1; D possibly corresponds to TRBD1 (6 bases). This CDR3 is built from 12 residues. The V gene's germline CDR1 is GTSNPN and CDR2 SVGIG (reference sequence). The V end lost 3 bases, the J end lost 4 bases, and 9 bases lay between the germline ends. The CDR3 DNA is TGTGCCTGGAGAAGGGGGTCCACTGAAGCTTTCTTT. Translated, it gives CAWRRGSTEAFF.

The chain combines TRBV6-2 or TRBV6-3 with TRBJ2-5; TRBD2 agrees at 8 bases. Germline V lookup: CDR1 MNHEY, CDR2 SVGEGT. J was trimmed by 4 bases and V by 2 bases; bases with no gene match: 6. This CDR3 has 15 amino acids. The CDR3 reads CASSYRSGSGETQYF. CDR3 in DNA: TGTGCCAGCAGTTACCGGAGCGGGAGCGGAGAGACCCAGTACTTC.

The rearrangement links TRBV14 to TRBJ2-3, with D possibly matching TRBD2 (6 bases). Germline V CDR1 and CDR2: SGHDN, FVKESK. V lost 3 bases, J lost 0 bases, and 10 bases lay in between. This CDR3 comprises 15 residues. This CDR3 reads CASSQAGTSTDTQYF. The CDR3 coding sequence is TGTGCCAGCAGCCAGGCGGGAACCAGCACAGATACGCAGTATTTT.

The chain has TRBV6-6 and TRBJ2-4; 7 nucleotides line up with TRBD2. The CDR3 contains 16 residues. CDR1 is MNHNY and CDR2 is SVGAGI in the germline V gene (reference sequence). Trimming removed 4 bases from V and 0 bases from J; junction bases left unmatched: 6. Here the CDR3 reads CASSSPGEGAKNIQYF. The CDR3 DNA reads TGTGCCAGCAGTTCCCCGGGGGAGGGAGCCAAAAACATTCAGTACTTC.